These 26 T cell receptor beta chains came from one sample sequenced in a study of blood T cell repertoires in COVID-19. The data were produced by immunoSEQ multiplex PCR, yet TCRdb's version contains in-frame clones alone and is incomplete. The table records about 150,000 clones, roughly 90% of them present only once. The sequenced sample consisted of PBMCs or T cells enriched from blood (not recorded which). The receptors stem from a woman aged 50 to 65 who had recovered from COVID-19.

About this clone: At the DNA level, this CDR3 is encoded by other sequences in the same sample as well. The genes are TRBV19 and TRBJ1-1; TRBD1 might be the D (5 bases). Germline CDR1 reads LNHDA; CDR2 reads SQIVND (reference sequence). This CDR3 has 13 residues. V was clipped by 3 bases and J by 4 bases, with 9 bases between them. CDR3 sequence reads: CASSIRGTTEAFF. CDR3 nucleotides: TGTGCCAGTAGTATTAGGGGTACCACTGAAGCTTTCTTT.

This clone was picked up one time. This chain links TRBV5-4 with TRBJ2-7, with 14 bases aligning to TRBD2. This CDR3 region has 14 residues. CDR1 is SGHNT and CDR2 is YYREEE in the germline V gene (reference sequence). V shed 7 bases, J shed 5 bases, and the junction held 5 bases outside the gene matches. This CDR3 is CASGPGLAGDEQYF. The CDR3 nucleotides read TGTGCCAGCGGTCCGGGACTAGCGGGAGACGAGCAGTACTTC. Complete variable domain (other parts from reference TRBV5-4 and TRBJ2-7): ETGVTQSPTHLIKTRGQQVTLRCSSQSGHNTVSWYQQALGQGPQFIFQYYREEENGRGNFPPRFSGLQFPNYSSELNVNALELDDSALYLCASGPGLAGDEQYFGPGTRLTVT.

V gene TRBV19 combines with J gene TRBJ2-2; 7 nucleotides agree with TRBD1. With V trimmed by 9 bases and J by 7 bases, 17 bases remained unmatched. This CDR3 has 16 residues. In germline, CDR1 is LNHDA, CDR2 SQIVND (reference sequence). Here the CDR3 DNA reads TGTGCCAGCTTCGACCGACAGGGAATACGAGGCGGGGAGCTGTTTTTT. Its translation: CASFDRQGIRGGELFF. Variable domain in full (rest from reference TRBV19 and TRBJ2-2): DGGITQSPKYLFRKEGQNVTLSCEQNLNHDAMYWYRQDPGQGLRLIYYSQIVNDFQKGDIAEGYSVSREKKESFPLTVTSAQKNPTAFYLCASFDRQGIRGGELFFGEGSRLTVL.

J is TRBJ1-4 and V is TRBV28; no clear D. This CDR3 is built from 12 residues. Trimming left V 3 bases short and J 10 bases short, with 9 bases between. Germline values: CDR1 MDHEN, CDR2 SYDVKM. CDR3 bases: TGTGCCAGCAGTTTGGCCTCTGGAAAACTGTTTTTT. It codes for CASSLASGKLFF. Filled out from reference TRBV28 and TRBJ1-4, the complete variable domain reads DVKVTQSSRYLVKRTGEKVFLECVQDMDHENMFWYRQDPGLGLRLIYFSYDVKMKEKGDIPEGYSVSREKKERFSLILESASTNQTSMYLCASSLASGKLFFGSGTQLSVL.

CDR3: CASSSTLVGGGRTDTQYF. In DNA form, the CDR3 reads TGTGCCAGCAGCTCCACCCTGGTGGGAGGGGGGCGGACAGATACGCAGTATTTT. The chain recombines TRBV7-9 with TRBJ2-3; a possible D gene is TRBD2 (7 bases). Germline CDR1 and CDR2: SEHNR and FQNEAQ (reference sequence). Trimming took 4 bases from V and 3 from J, leaving 23 bases between them. The CDR3 covers 18 residues.

This chain joins TRBV11-2 and TRBJ1-4, with D uncertain. CDR1 SGHAT and CDR2 FQNNGV come from the germline V gene. With 4 bases removed from V and 8 bases from J, the gap between germline ends came to 17 bases. The CDR3 length is 15 residues. CDR3 in DNA: TGTGCCAGCAGCTCGCCTGCACTGAACGTAGAAAAACTGTTTTTT. Its translation is CASSSPALNVEKLFF.

This chain connects TRBV24-1 to TRBJ2-2, with TRBD2 matching over 11 bases. From germline, CDR1 is KGHDR and CDR2 SFDVKD. J gave up 3 bases and V 5 bases, and 7 bases lay outside the gene matches. CDR3 size: 17 residues. CDR3 protein: CATSASTSGTDTGELFF. The CDR3 DNA sequence: TGTGCCACCAGTGCCTCGACTAGCGGGACGGACACCGGGGAGCTGTTTTTT.

The chain links TRBV7-2 to TRBJ1-2; possibly TRBD1 for D (6 bases). This CDR3 contains 13 residues. The V end was cut by 3 bases, the J end by 5 bases, with 10 bases between. Germline values: CDR1 SGHTA, CDR2 FQGNSA. CDR3: CASSFGGQYGYTF. The DNA of the CDR3 is TGTGCCAGCAGCTTCGGAGGACAGTATGGCTACACCTTC. The full variable domain, with the rest looked up from reference TRBV7-2 and TRBJ1-2, is GAGVSQSPSNKVTEKGKDVELRCDPISGHTALYWYRQSLGQGLEFLIYFQGNSAPDKSGLPSDRFSAERTGGSVSTLTIQRTQQEDSAVYLCASSFGGQYGYTFGSGTRLTVV.

This chain uses TRBV3-1 (or the pseudogene TRBV3-2) with TRBJ2-5; D possibly corresponds to TRBD2 (7 bases). Between the trimmed V and J ends, which lost 1 base and 9 bases, there was a span of 21 bases. Germline values: CDR1 LGHDT, CDR2 YNNKEL (reference sequence). This CDR3 region has 16 residues. CDR3 bases: TGTGCCAGCAGCCAAGCCCTAGCGGTGGCAAAGGGGGCCCAGTACTTC. It encodes CASSQALAVAKGAQYF.

This sequence joins TRBV29-1 and TRBJ2-7; TRBD2 matches at 9 bases. Germline trimming cut 5 bases from V and 7 bases from J; bases unmatched to any gene: 12. This CDR3 contains 14 residues. CDR1 SQVTM and CDR2 ANQGSEA come from the germline V gene. The CDR3 loop is CSVLVSGSRWEQYF. CDR3 nucleotides: TGCAGCGTTCTGGTTAGCGGGAGTAGGTGGGAGCAGTACTTC.

The chain recombines TRBV6-5 with TRBJ1-3; tentative D call: TRBD1 (6 bases). V dropped 8 bases and J dropped 8 bases, with 10 bases sitting between them. This CDR3 is 11 amino acids long. CDR1 is MNHEY, CDR2 SVGAGI, per germline. For the CDR3, the DNA is TGTGCCAGCGGCCAGGGGCACACCATATATTTT. Protein product: CASGQGHTIYF.

This clone was detected only a few times. This chain joins TRBV7-9 and TRBJ2-1; the D is unclear. CDR1 is SEHNR, CDR2 FQNEAQ, per germline (reference sequence). Trimming left V 6 bases short and J 14 bases short, with 17 bases between. The CDR3 runs 12 residues. The CDR3 loop reads CASSSDSRIEFF. DNA for the CDR3: TGTGCCAGCAGTTCCGACTCAAGGATAGAGTTCTTC.

The rearrangement uses TRBV6-2 or TRBV6-3 and TRBJ2-3; a weak D match, TRBD2 (6 bases). Trimming removed 5 bases from V and 5 bases from J, with 14 bases in between. From germline, CDR1 is MNHEY and CDR2 SVGEGT. The CDR3 has 14 residues. The CDR3, as DNA: TGTGCCAGCAGTCTAGGGACTTTCCTAGATACGCAGTATTTT. Residues: CASSLGTFLDTQYF.

The chain is built from TRBV30 and TRBJ1-5; 8 nucleotides match TRBD1. The V gene end was trimmed by 1 base and the J gene end by 0 bases; junction bases not matched to a gene: 8. Germline values: CDR1 GTSNPN, CDR2 SVGIG (reference sequence). The CDR3 consists of 17 residues. In DNA, the CDR3 is TGTGCCTGGAGTGGGGGGACAGGACGATATAGCAATCAGCCCCAGCATTTT. This sequence encodes CAWSGGTGRYSNQPQHF.

This sequence joins TRBV11-3 and TRBJ2-2; 7 nucleotides agree with TRBD2. Germline V lookup: CDR1 SGHNT, CDR2 YENEEA. The CDR3 is 16 amino acids. The V gene end was trimmed by 4 bases and the J gene end by 4 bases; junction bases not matched to a gene: 9. The CDR3: CASSSRRGGSTGELFF. The DNA of the CDR3 is TGTGCCAGCAGCTCTCGGAGGGGAGGGTCCACCGGGGAGCTGTTTTTT.

This sequence joins TRBV9 and TRBJ2-2; 7 bases match TRBD1. Germline-derived CDR1 and CDR2 are SGDLS and YYNGEE. The CDR3 has 14 amino acids. The J segment lost 6 bases and the V segment lost 0 bases, leaving 2 bases of the junction unmatched. CDR3 sequence: CASSVVGGAGELFF. For the CDR3, the DNA is TGTGCCAGCAGCGTAGTAGGGGGCGCCGGGGAGCTGTTTTTT.

V is TRBV27 and J is TRBJ2-7; D gene unclear. CDR3 length equals 13 residues. V was pared by 4 bases and J by 1 base, with 8 bases between. Germline CDR1 is MNHEY and CDR2 is SMNVEV (reference sequence). CDR3 DNA sequence: TGTGCCAGCAGTTCCTCACTTTCCTACGAGCAGTACTTC. Protein sequence: CASSSSLSYEQYF.

The rearrangement links TRBV24-1 to TRBJ2-5; 8 nucleotides align to TRBD1. The CDR3 extends over 15 amino acids. Germline trimming cut 3 bases from V and 4 bases from J; bases unmatched to any gene: 6. The germline gives CDR1 KGHDR, CDR2 SFDVKD. CDR3 protein: CATSDQGAQRETQYF. In DNA form, the CDR3 reads TGTGCCACCAGTGATCAGGGGGCGCAGAGAGAGACCCAGTACTTC.

The chain recombines TRBV24-1 with TRBJ2-6, with 9 nucleotides matching TRBD1. Germline V gene sequence: CDR1 KGHDR, CDR2 SFDVKD. This CDR3 comprises 15 residues. With 3 bases clipped from V and 9 bases from J, the junction kept 5 bases outside the gene matches. In nucleotides, the CDR3 is TGTGCCACCAGTGATGCCGGGACAGGGATCAACGTCCTGACTTTC. It codes for CATSDAGTGINVLTF.

The V and J genes are TRBV3-1 (or the pseudogene TRBV3-2) and TRBJ2-7; 10 bases line up with TRBD2. This CDR3 comprises 15 residues. Trimming at V came to 0 bases and at J to 3 bases, leaving 2 bases not matched to a gene. Germline loops: CDR1 LGHDT, CDR2 YNNKEL (reference sequence). Here the CDR3 DNA reads TGTGCCAGCAGCCAAGACACTAGCGGGATCTACGAGCAGTACTTC. Protein sequence: CASSQDTSGIYEQYF.

V is TRBV7-2 and J is TRBJ2-1; the match to TRBD1 covers 8 bases. The CDR3 has 15 residues. In germline, CDR1 is SGHTA, CDR2 FQGNSA. V shed 6 bases and J 7 bases; nucleotides not matched to a gene: 11. The CDR3 reads CASSNRGLDRNEQFF. CDR3 DNA sequence: TGTGCCAGCAGTAACAGGGGGTTGGATAGGAATGAGCAGTTCTTC.

The CDR3 here is CASSYEEFNQPQHF. CDR3 coding DNA: TGTGCCAGCAGTTACGAGGAATTCAATCAGCCCCAGCATTTT. The chain has TRBV6-2 or TRBV6-3 and TRBJ1-5; D is uncertain. Germline V lookup: CDR1 MNHEY, CDR2 SVGEGT. V lost 2 bases to trimming and J lost 3 bases, with 8 bases between them. CDR3 length: 14 amino acids.

CDR3 amino acids: CASRWGPEVYEQYF. DNA of the CDR3: TGTGCCAGCAGGTGGGGGCCGGAGGTCTACGAGCAGTACTTC. V and J are TRBV7-2 and TRBJ2-7; D might be TRBD1 (6 bases). Germline V gives CDR1 SGHTA, CDR2 FQGNSA. The V end lost 6 bases, the J end lost 3 bases, and 15 bases lay between the germline ends. CDR3 length: 14 amino acids. The full variable domain, completed using reference TRBV7-2 and TRBJ2-7, is GAGVSQSPSNKVTEKGKDVELRCDPISGHTALYWYRQSLGQGLEFLIYFQGNSAPDKSGLPSDRFSAERTGGSVSTLTIQRTQQEDSAVYLCASRWGPEVYEQYFGPGTRLTVT.

The chain employs TRBV25-1 and TRBJ1-1; D gene uncertain. V was trimmed by 6 bases and J by 6 bases, leaving 17 bases between them. CDR3 size: 14 residues. Germline V gene sequence: CDR1 MGHDK, CDR2 SYGVNS. CDR3 in DNA: TGTGCCAGCAGCGCCCGTGCGAGGGCGGCTGAAGCTTTCTTT. This encodes CASSARARAAEAFF.

The gene calls are TRBV27 and TRBJ1-6; no firm D call. V gave up 6 bases and J gave up 5 bases, with 17 bases separating them. Germline V gene sequence: CDR1 MNHEY, CDR2 SMNVEV (reference sequence). CDR3 length: 16 residues. The CDR3 region has the DNA TGTGCCAGCAGCCTCTGGTGGCAGGCGAATAATTCACCCCTCCACTTT. It is translated as CASSLWWQANNSPLHF.

The V gene is TRBV28, the J gene TRBJ1-2, with TRBD1 identical over 9 bases. The trim removed 7 bases at V and 2 bases at J, leaving 14 bases unmatched. The germline gives CDR1 MDHEN, CDR2 SYDVKM. This CDR3 has 17 residues. CDR3: CASNGLYDRGENYGYTF. In DNA, the CDR3 is TGTGCCAGCAATGGACTTTACGACAGGGGGGAGAACTATGGCTACACCTTC.